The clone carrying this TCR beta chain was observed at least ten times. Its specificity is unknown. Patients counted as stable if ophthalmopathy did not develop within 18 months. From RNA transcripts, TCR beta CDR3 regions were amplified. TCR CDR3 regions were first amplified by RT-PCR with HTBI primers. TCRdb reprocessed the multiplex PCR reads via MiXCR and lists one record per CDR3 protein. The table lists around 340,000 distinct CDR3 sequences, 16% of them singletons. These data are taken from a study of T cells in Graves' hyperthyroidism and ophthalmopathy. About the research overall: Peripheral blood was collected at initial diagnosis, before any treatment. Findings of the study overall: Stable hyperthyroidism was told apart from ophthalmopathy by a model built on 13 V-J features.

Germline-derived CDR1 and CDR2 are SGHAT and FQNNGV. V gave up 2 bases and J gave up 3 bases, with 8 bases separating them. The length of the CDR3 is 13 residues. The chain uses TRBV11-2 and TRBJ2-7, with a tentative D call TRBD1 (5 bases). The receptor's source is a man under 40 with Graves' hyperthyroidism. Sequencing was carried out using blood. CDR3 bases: TGTGCCAGCAGCTTAAACCAGGGCTACGAGCAGTACTTC. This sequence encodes CASSLNQGYEQYF.